The T cell receptor beta chain under discussion was sequenced for a study of cytomegalovirus exposure and HLA in healthy donors. Germline CDR1 and CDR2: SGHNT and YENEEA. The CDR3 consists of 19 residues. V was trimmed by 0 bases and J by 0 bases, leaving 21 bases between them. Assay used: immunoSEQ multiplex PCR; TCRdb lists only in-frame clones, some missing. Among 82,000 or so clones, around 94% were seen once, and the ten largest hold about 0.61%. The receptor comes from a man between 18 and 29 years old in good health and CMV-seronegative. Sequencing used PBMCs. The rearrangement joins TRBV11-3 to TRBJ2-7; TRBD1 might be the D (5 bases). CDR3 residues: CASSLDTAGIGASSYEQYF. The CDR3 coding sequence is TGTGCCAGCAGCTTAGATACGGCAGGGATAGGTGCCAGCTCCTACGAGCAGTACTTC.